This T cell receptor beta chain was recorded in a study of cytomegalovirus exposure and HLA in healthy donors (dated by TCRdb to about 2017). Context from the whole study: An earlier analysis of approximately 640 of the donors reported more than 250 Gb of sequence data and some 100 million unique TCR beta sequences from approximately 180 million T cells. An early release covering about 600 HLA-typed donors comprised about 300 gigabases of sequencing data and some 79 million unique TCR sequences. Among the roughly 410 genotyped donors, approximately 82% belonged to the genetic ancestry cluster associated with self-reported Caucasian donors. The study aimed to test whether cataloging public T cell receptors could reveal signatures of past pathogen exposure. Using immunosequencing, the study profiled T cell repertoires from 500 to 800 subjects and related those repertoires to cytomegalovirus serostatus. Besides the first cohort of approximately 710 subjects, a separate validation cohort made up of roughly 120 different subjects was used. The study combined high-throughput TCR immunosequencing, statistical association of individual TCRs with disease status, and machine learning to predict cytomegalovirus infection status. To study patterns of TCR occurrence, a later analysis re-analyzed previously published TCR beta repertoires from more than 550 donors and added high-resolution HLA genotyping. In the later analysis, no new phenotypic data were used to find candidate immune exposures; instead, reliance was placed on TCR beta sequences and their occurrence across donors. An earlier analysis of around 580 of the donors used high-throughput TCR beta sequencing to judge whether each TCR beta V gene segment behaved as functional or pseudogenic. Alongside the repertoire data, information on donor age, sex, ethnicity and CMV serostatus was compiled. In a later genetic analysis, genome-wide SNP genotypes for 398 of the 666 donors were used, and that subset was treated as a discovery cohort. All discovery cohort repertoires had been generated using a single sequencing platform. HLA typing covered class I and class II loci at four-digit resolution. Typing coverage differed by locus: A, B, C, DRB1 and DQB1 were typed in about 620-640 donors, DQA1 in roughly 500, DPA1 in over 600, and DPB1 in around 440. A few DR-DQ haplotypes were treated as single units for association and clustering because of strong linkage in the cohort. Among almost 400 genotyped donors of the cohort, an average of approximately 230,000 unique TCR beta nucleotide sequences were sequenced per donor, approximately 20% of them non-productive.

On the study overall, not on this receptor specifically: HLA typing was unavailable for some donors at each locus, so association tests used only the typed subset. The classifier was reported to diagnose cytomegalovirus status with high specificity and sensitivity in both the original and validation cohorts. CMV serostatus was the only immune exposure information available for the cohort. Because counts were too low, around 18 rarely observed V segments, including chromosome 9 orphons, were left out of the earlier analysis of 587 of the donors. The study gave a list of about 170 TCR beta chains associated with cytomegalovirus. V-gene and J-gene trimming of TCR beta chains was associated with a missense DCLRE1C variant in a later genetic analysis, and the association was replicated in an independent cohort. Some IMGT-functional V segments, including TRBV6-2 and TRBV6-3, could not be told apart with the 87-base-pair reads, so those segments were excluded. Three of the identified cytomegalovirus-associated TCR beta chains were confirmed in vitro to be specific for cytomegalovirus antigens. A later analysis found that TCR association rates varied across HLA loci, with DRB1 alleles showing the most associated TCRs and HLA-C alleles the fewest. When HLA alleles, especially DR and DQ, strongly co-occurred, TCR associations were difficult to assign to individual alleles. In a later analysis, HLA-associated TCR beta chains were found to be more clonally expanded and to have lower generation probabilities than equally common non-associated chains. This cohort had only TCR beta chains sequenced, and the lack of alpha or paired-chain data limited which features could be detected. Linkage disequilibrium might explain the correlated functional status among segregating V segments, but an unknown experimental factor could not be excluded. Several of the top co-occurrence clusters appeared to be linked to parvovirus B19, influenza, CMV and Epstein-Barr virus, according to a later analysis. According to the authors, the approach could potentially be generalized to other disease states and immunological phenotypes. A cluster of highly shared sequence variants was judged likely to be a technical artifact of the sequencing pipeline. According to a later analysis, most CMV-associated TCR beta chains appeared to be HLA-restricted, and the HLA associations seemed to be driven largely by CMV exposure. Broadly in line with IMGT annotations, most TCR beta V segments showed up in productive rearrangements about 87% or about 30% of the time in an earlier analysis of approximately 600 of the donors. The presence/absence analyses assumed that sequencing depth was roughly uniform across donors, and that assumption may not be true. A further reported finding was that TCR beta sequences accurately predicted the HLA-A and HLA-B alleles for most subjects in the first cohort. At a false discovery rate of 0.05, a later analysis linked some 17,000 TCR beta sequences to specific HLA alleles. A later genetic analysis reported fewer N-insertions in productive TCRs among donors in an Asian-associated ancestry cluster than the roughly 700-donor mean. Most TCR sequences were seen in very few donors, while some public TCRs were found in many individuals.

Details on this clone: Its antigen target is currently unknown. No base quality information exists; no much larger clone differs at one position.

The cohort comprised some 730 healthy bone marrow donors. Cohort members were all nominally healthy when sampled, although unrecorded immune exposures were likely present. The donor was CMV seropositive and was included in the group of about 290 seropositive cohort members. A peripheral blood sample was collected from each donor, and TCR beta sequencing was performed on peripheral blood mononuclear cells. Genomic DNA extraction from the blood cell samples was performed with the Qiagen DNeasy Blood Extraction Kit. Spanning cysteine to phenylalanine, the CDR3 consists of 16 amino acids. The only DNA kept is the CDR3, 48 bases in frame from the first base. In the germline V gene, CDR1 corresponds to SGHNT and CDR2 to YENEEA. Trimming leaves V shorter by 1 base and J shorter by 2 bases, with the junction holding 5 bases beyond the gene matches. Libraries were built with the immunoSEQ multiplex PCR assay. A mixture of 60 forward primers for TCR Vbeta segments and 13 reverse primers for TCR Jbeta segments was used in the multiplex PCR. Amplification of the CDR3 region of rearranged TCR beta genes was performed with a multiplex PCR assay on genomic DNA. The amplified TCR beta libraries were sequenced on the Illumina HiSeq System as 87-base-pair reads. From the authors' description of their analysis: A later analysis counted about 80 million unique TCR beta chains across the 550 to 700 repertoires, and some 11 million of these chains were shared by at least two donors. Raw reads were error-corrected and collapsed into unique sequences with a nearest-neighbor algorithm that merged closely related sequences to remove PCR and sequencing errors. To assign V, D and J gene segments, CDR3 sequences were aligned to IMGT reference sequences. For a sequence to be retained, a match of at least six nucleotides to both a V gene segment and a J gene segment was required. A rearrangement was called productive if the CDR3 had no stop codons and remained in frame with V and J, and every other rearrangement was called non-productive. Following IMGT convention, CDR3 was defined as the stretch from the second conserved V-encoded cysteine up to the conserved J-encoded phenylalanine. In an earlier analysis of 500 to 650 of the donors, sequences lacking an unambiguous match to a single V gene segment were excluded. An earlier analysis of a few hundred of the donors called V segments functional above 56.7% productive rearrangements and segregating when the between-donor standard deviation exceeded 5%. A statistical classification framework was built to diagnose cytomegalovirus status from the catalog of TCR beta chain sequences. In a later analysis, TCR nucleotide sequences were compared against IMGT/GENE-DB human TR gene sequences so that V and J genes could be assigned. Using the TCRdist pipeline, a later analysis assigned CDR3 sequences along with most-parsimonious VDJ recombination scenarios. In a later analysis, each TCR beta chain was defined by its CDR3 amino acid sequence together with its V-gene family, and reads without a unique V-gene family were excluded. In a later analysis, several hundred highly shared, low-generation-probability nucleotide sequences were removed to address suspected cross-contamination and a sequencing artifact. In a later analysis, a clonal expansion index was calculated for each public chain from normalized within-repertoire ranks of inferred template counts. In a later analysis, generation probabilities were computed with a VDJ recombination model fitted to out-of-frame rearrangements, and the resulting probabilities were checked against IGoR. In a later analysis, hypergeometric tests were used to score TCR-TCR, TCR-HLA and TCR-CMV co-occurrence, with a repertoire-size bias correction applied to TCR pairs. To estimate false discovery rates, a later analysis permuted the HLA or CMV assignments 20 times. A later analysis grouped co-occurring TCRs with DBSCAN, adding TCRdist sequence similarity when clustering within HLA-allele-positive subsets. Repertoires with fewer than 30,000 or more than 120,000 public chains were left out of co-occurrence clustering, as were roughly five repertoires with anomalous nucleotide sharing. In TCRdb, the immuneACCESS table is reduced to in-frame sequences with V and J assigned. These tables do not hold every clone; where another copy was compared, an unresolved V gene accounts for under half, and the others remain unexplained. D and trimming come from the DNA, and the V and J calls and clone size come from that table. In all, the sample holds 100,000 or so clones, and 76% of those were seen once. The ten largest clones add up to 3.5% to 4% of the sample.

The sequence was collected from a woman between 45 and 60 years old in good health and CMV-seropositive. The chain links TRBV11-3 with TRBJ2-3; 8 nucleotides in the junction match TRBD2. The source material was PBMCs. This receptor carries the CDR3 CASSLGAGGLTDTQYF. The bases are TGTGCCAGCAGCTTAGGCGCGGGGGGACTCACAGATACGCAGTATTTT.